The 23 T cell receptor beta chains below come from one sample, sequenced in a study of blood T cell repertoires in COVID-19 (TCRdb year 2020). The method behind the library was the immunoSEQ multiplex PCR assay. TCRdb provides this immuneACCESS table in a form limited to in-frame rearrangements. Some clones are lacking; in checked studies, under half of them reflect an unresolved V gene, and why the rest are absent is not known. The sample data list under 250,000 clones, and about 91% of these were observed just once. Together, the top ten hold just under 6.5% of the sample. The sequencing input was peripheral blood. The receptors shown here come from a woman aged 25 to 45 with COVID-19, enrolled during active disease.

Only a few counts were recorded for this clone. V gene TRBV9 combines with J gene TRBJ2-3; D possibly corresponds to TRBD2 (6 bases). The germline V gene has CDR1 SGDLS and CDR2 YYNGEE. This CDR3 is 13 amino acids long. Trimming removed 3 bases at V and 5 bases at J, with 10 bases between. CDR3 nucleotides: TGTGCCAGCAGCGGTCTAGCGAGAGATACGCAGTATTTT. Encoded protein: CASSGLARDTQYF.

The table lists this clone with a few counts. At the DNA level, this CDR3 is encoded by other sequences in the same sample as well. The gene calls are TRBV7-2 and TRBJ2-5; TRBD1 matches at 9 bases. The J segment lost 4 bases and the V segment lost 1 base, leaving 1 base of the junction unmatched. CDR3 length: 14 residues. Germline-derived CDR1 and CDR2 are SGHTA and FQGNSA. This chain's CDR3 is CASSLDRGRETQYF. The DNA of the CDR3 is TGTGCCAGCAGCTTAGACAGGGGGCGAGAGACCCAGTACTTC.

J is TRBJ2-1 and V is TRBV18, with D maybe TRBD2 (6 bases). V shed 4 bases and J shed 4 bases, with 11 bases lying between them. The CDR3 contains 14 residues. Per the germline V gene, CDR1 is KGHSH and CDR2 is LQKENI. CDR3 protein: CASSLTGTYNEQFF. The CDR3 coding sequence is TGTGCCAGCTCACTAACCGGGACTTACAATGAGCAGTTCTTC.

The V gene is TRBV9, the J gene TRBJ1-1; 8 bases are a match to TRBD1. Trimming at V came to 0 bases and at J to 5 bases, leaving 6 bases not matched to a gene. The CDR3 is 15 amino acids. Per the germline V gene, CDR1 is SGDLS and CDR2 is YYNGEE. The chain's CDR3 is CASSVAGQGRTEAFF. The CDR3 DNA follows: TGTGCCAGCAGCGTAGCAGGACAGGGTCGTACTGAAGCTTTCTTT.

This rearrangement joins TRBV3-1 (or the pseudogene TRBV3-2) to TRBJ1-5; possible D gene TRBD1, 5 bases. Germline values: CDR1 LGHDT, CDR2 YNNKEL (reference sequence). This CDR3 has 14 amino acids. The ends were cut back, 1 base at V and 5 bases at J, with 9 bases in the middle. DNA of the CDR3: TGTGCCAGCAGCCAAGTACAGGTTCATCAGCCCCAGCATTTT. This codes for CASSQVQVHQPQHF.

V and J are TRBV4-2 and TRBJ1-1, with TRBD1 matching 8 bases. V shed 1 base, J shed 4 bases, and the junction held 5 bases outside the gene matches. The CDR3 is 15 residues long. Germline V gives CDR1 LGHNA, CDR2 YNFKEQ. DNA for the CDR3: TGTGCCAGCAGCCAAGTTGTACAGGGGGGCACTGAAGCTTTCTTT. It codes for CASSQVVQGGTEAFF.

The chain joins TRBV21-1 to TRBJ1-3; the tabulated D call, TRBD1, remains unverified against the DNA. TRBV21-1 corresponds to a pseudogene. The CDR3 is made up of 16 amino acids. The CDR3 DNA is TGTGCCAGCAGCAAAGTGGGGCAGCACTCTGGAAACACCATATATTTT. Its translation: CASSKVGQHSGNTIYF.

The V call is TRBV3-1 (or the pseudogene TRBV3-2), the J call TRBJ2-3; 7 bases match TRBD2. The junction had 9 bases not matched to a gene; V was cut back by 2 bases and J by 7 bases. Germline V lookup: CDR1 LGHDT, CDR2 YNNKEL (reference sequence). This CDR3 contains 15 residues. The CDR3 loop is CASSQHGTTENTQYF. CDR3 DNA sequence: TGTGCCAGCAGCCAACACGGGACTACCGAGAATACGCAGTATTTT.

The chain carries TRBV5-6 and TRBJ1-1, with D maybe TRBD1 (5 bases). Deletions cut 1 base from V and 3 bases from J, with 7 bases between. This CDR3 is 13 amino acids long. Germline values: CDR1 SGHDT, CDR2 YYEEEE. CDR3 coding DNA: TGTGCCAGCAGCTTGTGGGGCCACACTGAAGCTTTCTTT. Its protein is CASSLWGHTEAFF.

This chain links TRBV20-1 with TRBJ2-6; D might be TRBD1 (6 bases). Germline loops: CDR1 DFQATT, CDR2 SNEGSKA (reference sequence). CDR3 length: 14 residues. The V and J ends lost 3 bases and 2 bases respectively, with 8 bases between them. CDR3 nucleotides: TGCAGTGCTAGTTCAGGGGCTGGGGCCAACGTCCTGACTTTC. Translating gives CSASSGAGANVLTF.

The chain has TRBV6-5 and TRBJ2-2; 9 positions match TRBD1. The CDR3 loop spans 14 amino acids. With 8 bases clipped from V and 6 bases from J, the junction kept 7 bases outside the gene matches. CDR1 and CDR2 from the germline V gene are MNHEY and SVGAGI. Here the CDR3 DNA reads TGTGCCAGCGCCTCCGGGACAGGGTCCGGGGAGCTGTTTTTT. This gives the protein CASASGTGSGELFF.

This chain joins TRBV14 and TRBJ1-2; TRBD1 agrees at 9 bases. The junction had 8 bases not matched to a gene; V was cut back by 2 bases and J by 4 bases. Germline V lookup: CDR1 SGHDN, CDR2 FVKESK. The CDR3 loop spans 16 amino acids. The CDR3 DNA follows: TGTGCCAGCAGCCAATGGGGACAGGGCATTGTCTATGGCTACACCTTC. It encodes CASSQWGQGIVYGYTF.

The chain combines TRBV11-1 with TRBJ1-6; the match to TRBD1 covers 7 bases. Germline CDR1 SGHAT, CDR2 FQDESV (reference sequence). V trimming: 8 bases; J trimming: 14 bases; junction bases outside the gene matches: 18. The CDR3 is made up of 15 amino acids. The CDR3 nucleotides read TGTGCCAGCGCGGGACAGCGCCCTGGGGATAAGGCCCTCCACTTT. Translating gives CASAGQRPGDKALHF.

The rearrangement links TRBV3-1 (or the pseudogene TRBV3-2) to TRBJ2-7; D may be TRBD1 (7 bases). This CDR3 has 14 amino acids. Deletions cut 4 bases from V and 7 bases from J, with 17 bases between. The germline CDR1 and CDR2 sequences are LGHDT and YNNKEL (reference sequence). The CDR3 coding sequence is TGTGCCAGCAGCCGCCTAGGGGGCGGAGGGGAGCAGTACTTC. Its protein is CASSRLGGGGEQYF.

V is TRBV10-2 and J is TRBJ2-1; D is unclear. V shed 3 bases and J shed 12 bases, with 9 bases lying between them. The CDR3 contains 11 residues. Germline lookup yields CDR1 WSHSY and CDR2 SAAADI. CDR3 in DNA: TGCGCCAGCAGTGATAGAGGTCTGCAGTTCTTC. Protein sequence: CASSDRGLQFF.

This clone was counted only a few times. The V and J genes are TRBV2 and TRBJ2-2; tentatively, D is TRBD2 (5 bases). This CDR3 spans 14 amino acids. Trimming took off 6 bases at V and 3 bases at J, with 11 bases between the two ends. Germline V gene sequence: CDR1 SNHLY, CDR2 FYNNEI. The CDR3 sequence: CASRVGVDTGELFF. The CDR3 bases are TGTGCCAGCAGGGTGGGAGTGGACACCGGGGAGCTGTTTTTT.

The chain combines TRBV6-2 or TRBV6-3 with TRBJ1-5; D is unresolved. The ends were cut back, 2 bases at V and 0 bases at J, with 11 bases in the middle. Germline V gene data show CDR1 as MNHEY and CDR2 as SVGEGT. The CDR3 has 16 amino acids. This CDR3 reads CASSYAASNSNQPQHF. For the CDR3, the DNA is TGTGCCAGCAGTTACGCGGCAAGTAATAGCAATCAGCCCCAGCATTTT.

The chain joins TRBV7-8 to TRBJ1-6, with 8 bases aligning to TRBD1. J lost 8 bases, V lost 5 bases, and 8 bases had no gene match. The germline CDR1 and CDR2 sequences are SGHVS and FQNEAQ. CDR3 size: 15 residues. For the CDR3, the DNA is TGTGCCAGCAGCCTCCGGACAGGGTCCTATTCACCCCTCCACTTT. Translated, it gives CASSLRTGSYSPLHF.

The CDR3 is CATSDPGLAGDVEQFF. The CDR3 nucleotides are TGTGCCACCAGTGATCCGGGACTAGCGGGAGACGTTGAGCAGTTCTTC. The V gene is TRBV24-1, the J gene TRBJ2-1, with TRBD2 matching 14 bases. Trimming took 3 bases from V and 9 from J; bases not matched to a gene: 6. CDR1 is KGHDR and CDR2 is SFDVKD in the germline V gene. The CDR3 runs to 16 residues.

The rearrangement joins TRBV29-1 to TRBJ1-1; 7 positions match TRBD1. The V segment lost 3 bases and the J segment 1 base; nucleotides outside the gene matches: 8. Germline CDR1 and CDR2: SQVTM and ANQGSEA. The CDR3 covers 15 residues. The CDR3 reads CSVDPATGRNTEAFF. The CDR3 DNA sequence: TGCAGCGTTGACCCGGCGACAGGGAGGAACACTGAAGCTTTCTTT.

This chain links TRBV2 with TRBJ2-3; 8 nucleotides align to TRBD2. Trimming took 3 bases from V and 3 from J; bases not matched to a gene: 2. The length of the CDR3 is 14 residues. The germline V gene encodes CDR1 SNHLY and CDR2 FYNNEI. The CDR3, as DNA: TGTGCCAGCAGTGACGGGGGGGGGACAGATACGCAGTATTTT. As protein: CASSDGGGTDTQYF.

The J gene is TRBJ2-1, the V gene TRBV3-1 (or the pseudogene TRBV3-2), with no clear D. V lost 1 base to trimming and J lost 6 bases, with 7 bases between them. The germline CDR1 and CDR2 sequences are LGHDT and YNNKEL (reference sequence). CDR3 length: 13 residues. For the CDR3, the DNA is TGTGCCAGCAGCCAAGGAGTCACCAATGAGCAGTTCTTC. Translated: CASSQGVTNEQFF.

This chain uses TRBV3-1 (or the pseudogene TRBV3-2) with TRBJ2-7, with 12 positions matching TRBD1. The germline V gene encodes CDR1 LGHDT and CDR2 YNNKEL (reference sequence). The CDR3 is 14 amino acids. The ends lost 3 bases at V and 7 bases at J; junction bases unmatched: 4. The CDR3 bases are TGTGCCAGCAGCCACGGGACAGGGGGCAGAGAGCAGTACTTC. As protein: CASSHGTGGREQYF.